The T cell receptor beta chain under discussion was sequenced for a study of T cell responses to AZD1222 COVID-19 vaccine (dated by TCRdb to the early 2020s). About the investigation overall: TCR sequencing covered 233 trial participants: 207 given two doses of AZD1222 and 26 given two doses of MenACWY control vaccine. Trial participants were enrolled by age into subgroups of 18-55, 56-69 and 70-plus years, and 148, 28 and 57 TCR-sequenced participants, respectively, were included in these subgroups. Here is what the overall study found, with its caveats: Conclusions about previously exposed vaccinees are limited because only 5 or 6 AZD1222 recipients were SARS-CoV-2 seropositive at baseline. The 56-69-year group was small, and its depth increase did not reach significance, likely because of low power. Because no day 14 peak-response samples were available, the repertoires could be characterized only after the peak T cell response. CD4 TCRs associated with the vaccine covered the entire spike protein, and the dominant responses were in regions 160-218 and 743-854. Participants were mostly white British, with more females than males. The authors suggested clonal diversity may have been underestimated. After two AZD1222 doses, both the breadth and the depth of spike-specific TCRs were significantly higher than at day 0 and than in MenACWY recipients. Reportedly, close to half of the unique spike-specific TCRs recognized epitopes lying outside the regions that are mutated in the B.1.351 and B.1.1.7 variants.

Deletion took 5 bases off V and 7 bases off J, with a span of 15 bases between the germline ends. CDR1 and CDR2 were assigned from the germline V gene as SGHAT and FQNNGV. Reading from cysteine to phenylalanine, the CDR3 counts 13 amino acids. This entry keeps only the CDR3 DNA: 39 bases, framed from base 1. The time point label, as the study defines it: about 28 days (+/-7) after the second vaccine dose. Reading the label with the study, this specimen's treatment or condition is: meningococcal conjugate vaccine given as trial control. Vaccinee samples came from UK trials COV001 and COV002, including a single-blind randomized controlled phase 2/3 trial of AZD1222 (ChAdOx1 nCoV-19) in healthy adults. Trial participant PBMC samples were collected at day 0 and day 28 after the second dose for TCRbeta chain sequencing. The CDR3 regions of human TCRbeta chains were subjected to immunosequencing. Per the source publication's procedure: TCRs in the repertoires were matched against a reference library of SARS-CoV-2-specific TCRs that had been generated with the MIRA antigen-specificity platform. Breadth was defined as the fraction of unique TCRs that were SARS-CoV-2-associated. Depth was defined as the fraction of total T cells that were SARS-CoV-2-associated. Each spike-specific TCR was assigned to its reactive spike region and to a CD4 or CD8 class using the MIRA data. Log10-transformed breadth and depth values were compared by one-way ANOVA with Sidak's multiple comparisons tests. What TCRdb holds here is the immuneACCESS table cut down to in-frame rearrangements. Part of the clones is not present; checked against another copy, under half of the missing clones reflect an unresolved V gene, and the others are unexplained. V and J calls and clone size are copied from that table; D and trimming were computed from the DNA. In this sample the table shows around 210,000 clones, roughly 94% of which occur a single time. Around 1.5% of the sample is in the top ten clones.

Of note for this clone: Its antigen specificity is not known. Base qualities are missing; no much larger clone stands one base away.

In this chain, TRBV11-2 is recombined with TRBJ2-7, with a weak D call of TRBD2 (5 bases match). This receptor was obtained from an adult who received the MenACWY meningococcal vaccine as a control. The material was peripheral blood, obtained 28 days after the second dose of the MenACWY control vaccine. The CDR3 is CASSPDWVGEQYF. The DNA sequence is given as TGTGCCAGCAGCCCGGACTGGGTGGGTGAGCAGTACTTC.